The rows below give T cell receptor beta chains drawn from one sample of a study of blood T cell repertoires in COVID-19. This table comes from immunoSEQ multiplex PCR, and its TCRdb copy is limited to in-frame clones, with some not included. In the table there are some 400,000 clones, more than 75% of which are singletons. Specimen: peripheral blood. The receptors originated from a human donor in a cohort sampled during active COVID-19. The CDR3 runs from the conserved cysteine through the conserved F or W. A D gene is named only where the DNA matches it firmly. Expanded clones are given a class, and other clones once, few, many or no size at all.

TRBJ2-7 TRBV2 - TRBD2 CASSERPYRDGGRVYEQYF TGTGCCAGCAGTGAAAGGCCCTACCGGGACGGCGGGAGGGTTTACGAGCAGTACTTC
TRBJ1-1 TRBV9 few - CASSVAGNTEAFF TGTGCCAGCAGCGTAGCAGGGAACACTGAAGCTTTCTTT
TRBJ2-7 TRBV4-1 few - CASSRTREWDEQYF TGCGCCAGCAGCCGGACACGGGAGTGGGACGAGCAGTACTTC
TRBJ2-1 TRBV18 - TRBD2 CASSPDSGSGDEQFF TGTGCCAGCTCACCCGATAGCGGGAGCGGCGATGAGCAGTTCTTC
TRBJ2-5 TRBV5-1 - TRBD2 CASSLGTSGEETQYF TGCGCCAGCAGCTTGGGCACTAGCGGTGAAGAGACCCAGTACTTC
TRBJ2-1 TRBV7-9 - - CASSPRRRLVSYSYNEQFF TGTGCCAGCAGCCCACGCCGAAGACTAGTGAGCTACTCCTACAATGAGCAGTTCTTC
TRBJ2-7 TRBV10-3 - - CAISSAGEQYF TGTGCCATCAGTAGCGCGGGGGAGCAGTACTTC
TRBJ1-5 TRBV7-8 - - CASSLGMVEDNQPQHF TGTGCCAGCAGCTTAGGAATGGTGGAGGACAATCAGCCCCAGCATTTT
TRBJ2-3 TRBV5-1 - - CASSLQGTHTDTQYF TGCGCCAGCAGCTTGCAGGGAACCCACACAGATACGCAGTATTTT
TRBJ2-5 TRBV11-3 - - CASSPRSGGETQYF TGTGCCAGCAGCCCCCGCTCCGGCGGAGAGACCCAGTACTTC
TRBJ2-3 TRBV15 - TRBD2 CATSAGGGNTDTQYF TGTGCCACCAGTGCCGGGGGGGGGAACACAGATACGCAGTATTTT
TRBJ2-7 TRBV4-1 - TRBD2 CASSQVASGLSYEQYF TGCGCCAGCAGCCAAGTTGCTAGCGGATTATCCTACGAGCAGTACTTC
TRBJ2-7 TRBV11-2 - TRBD1 CASSWGDRHYEQYF TGTGCCAGCAGCTGGGGGGACAGGCACTACGAGCAGTACTTC
TRBJ2-1 TRBV3-1/TRBV3-2 - - CASSQDLHSNNEQFF TGTGCCAGCAGCCAAGATCTTCATAGCAACAATGAGCAGTTCTTC
TRBJ1-1 TRBV12-1 - - CASSFFWVETSTEAFF TGTGCCAGCAGCTTTTTTTGGGTGGAGACCTCGACTGAAGCTTTCTTT
TRBJ1-5 TRBV19 - - CASSMAGRSNQPQHF TGTGCCAGTAGTATGGCGGGCAGGTCCAATCAGCCCCAGCATTTT
TRBJ2-3 TRBV6-6 - TRBD2 CASSPTPGAGATDTQYF TGTGCCAGCAGTCCTACCCCAGGAGCGGGAGCCACAGATACGCAGTATTTT
TRBJ1-1 TRBV7-8 - TRBD1 CASSFTGGHTEAFF TGTGCCAGCAGCTTTACAGGGGGCCACACTGAAGCTTTCTTT
TRBJ2-2 TRBV6-4 - - CASSEGATGELFF TGTGCCAGCAGTGAGGGGGCCACCGGGGAGCTGTTTTTT
TRBJ2-1 TRBV7-9 - - CASSPTQGRSYNEQFF TGTGCCAGCAGCCCAACCCAGGGTAGGTCCTACAATGAGCAGTTCTTC
TRBJ1-1 TRBV5-1 - TRBD1 CASKGGRGDTTEAFF TGCGCCAGCAAGGGAGGCAGGGGGGATACCACTGAAGCTTTCTTT
TRBJ2-5 TRBV5-4 - - CASSPTSSPETQYF TGTGCCAGCAGCCCGACTAGTTCTCCAGAGACCCAGTACTTC
TRBJ2-1 TRBV5-1 - TRBD2 CASRASGGNEQFF TGCGCCAGCAGGGCTAGCGGGGGAAATGAGCAGTTCTTC
TRBJ2-5 TRBV30 - TRBD1 CAWSAQGAQKTQYF TGTGCCTGGAGCGCACAGGGGGCACAAAAGACCCAGTACTTC